This TCR beta chain was profiled in a study of vaccination and CD4 T cells after COVID-19. Study as a whole: Across the group, participants received two doses of either BNT162b2 or mRNA-1273 vaccine.

This clonotype was seen more than once but under ten times. Its matching antigen is unknown. Treatment specified: roughly 10-day PBMC culture with coronavirus spike peptide pools or control peptides (ViraFEST assay). Ahead of the COVID-19 pandemic (2011-2018), the CD4+ T cells of the unexposed donor were collected. At the Johns Hopkins FTIC core, DNA taken from cultured CD4+ T cells was sequenced by way of the Oncomine TCR Beta short-read assay. TCRdb re-called the PCR reads through MiXCR, storing one row per CDR3 protein. The table records 8,500 to 9,000 distinct CDR3 sequences, 35% to 50% of them present only once. This sequence originates from a human donor in good health. The sample consisted of CD4+ T cells from blood, cultured in vitro.

The CDR3: CASTQVNTEAFF. DNA for the CDR3: TGTGCCAGCACTCAAGTGAACACTGAAGCTTTCTTT. The rearrangement uses TRBV28 and TRBJ1-1; D remains ambiguous. The V end was cut by 7 bases, the J end by 0 bases, with 6 bases between. Germline CDR1 and CDR2: MDHEN and SYDVKM. This CDR3 has 12 residues.